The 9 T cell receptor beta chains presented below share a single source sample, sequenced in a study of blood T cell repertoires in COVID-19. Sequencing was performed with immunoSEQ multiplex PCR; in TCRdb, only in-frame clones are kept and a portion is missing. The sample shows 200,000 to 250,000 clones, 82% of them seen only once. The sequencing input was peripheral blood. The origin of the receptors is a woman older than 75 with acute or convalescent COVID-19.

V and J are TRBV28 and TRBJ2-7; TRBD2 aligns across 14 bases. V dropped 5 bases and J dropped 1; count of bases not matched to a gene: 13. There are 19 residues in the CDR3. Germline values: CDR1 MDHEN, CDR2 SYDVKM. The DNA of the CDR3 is TGTGCCAGCAGTCCTTCGACTAGCGGGGGGGCCTTCCGGTCCTACGAGCAGTACTTC. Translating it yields CASSPSTSGGAFRSYEQYF. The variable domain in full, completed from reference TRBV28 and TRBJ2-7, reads DVKVTQSSRYLVKRTGEKVFLECVQDMDHENMFWYRQDPGLGLRLIYFSYDVKMKEKGDIPEGYSVSREKKERFSLILESASTNQTSMYLCASSPSTSGGAFRSYEQYFGPGTRLTVT.

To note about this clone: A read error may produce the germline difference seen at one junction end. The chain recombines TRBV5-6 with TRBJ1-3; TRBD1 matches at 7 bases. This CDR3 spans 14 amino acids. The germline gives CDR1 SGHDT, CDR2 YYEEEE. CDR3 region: CASSLGDRDSLTPF. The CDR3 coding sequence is TGTGCCAGCAGCTTGGGGGACCGGGACAGCCTGACCCCGTTT. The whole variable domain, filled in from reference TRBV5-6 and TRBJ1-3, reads DAGVTQSPTHLIKTRGQQVTLRCSPKSGHDTVSWYQQALGQGPQFIFQYYEEEERQRGNFPDRFSGHQFPNYSSELNVNALLLGDSALYLCASSLGDRDSLTPFGEGSWLTVV.

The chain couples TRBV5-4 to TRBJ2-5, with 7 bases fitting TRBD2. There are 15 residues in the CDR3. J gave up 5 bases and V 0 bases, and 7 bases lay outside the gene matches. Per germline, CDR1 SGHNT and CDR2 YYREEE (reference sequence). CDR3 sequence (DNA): TGTGCCAGCAGCTTGGGGCTCAGGGAGGGGGAGACCCAGTACTTC. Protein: CASSLGLREGETQYF.

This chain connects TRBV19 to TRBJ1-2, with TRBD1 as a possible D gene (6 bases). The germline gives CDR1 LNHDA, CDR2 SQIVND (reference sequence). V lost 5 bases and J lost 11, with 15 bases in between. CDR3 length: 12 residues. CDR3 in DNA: TGTGCCAGTAGTGTCAGGGGCAGAGAGTACACCTTC. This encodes CASSVRGREYTF.

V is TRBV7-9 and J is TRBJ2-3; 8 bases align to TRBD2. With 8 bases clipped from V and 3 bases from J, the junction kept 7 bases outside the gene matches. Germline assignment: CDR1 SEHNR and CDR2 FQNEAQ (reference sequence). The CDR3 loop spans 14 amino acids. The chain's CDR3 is CASGRSGVTDTQYF. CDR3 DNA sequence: TGTGCCAGCGGACGTAGCGGGGTAACAGATACGCAGTATTTT.

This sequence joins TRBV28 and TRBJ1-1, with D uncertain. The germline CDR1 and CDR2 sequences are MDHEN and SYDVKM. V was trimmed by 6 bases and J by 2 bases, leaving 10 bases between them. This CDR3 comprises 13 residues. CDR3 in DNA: TGTGCCAGCAGCCCGTTGGCTAACACTGAAGCTTTCTTT. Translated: CASSPLANTEAFF.

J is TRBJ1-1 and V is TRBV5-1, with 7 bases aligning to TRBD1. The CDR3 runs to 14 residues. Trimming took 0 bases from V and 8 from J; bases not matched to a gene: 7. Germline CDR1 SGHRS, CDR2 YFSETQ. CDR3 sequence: CASSLDAGGPEAFF. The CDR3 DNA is TGCGCCAGCAGCTTGGACGCAGGGGGGCCAGAAGCTTTCTTT.

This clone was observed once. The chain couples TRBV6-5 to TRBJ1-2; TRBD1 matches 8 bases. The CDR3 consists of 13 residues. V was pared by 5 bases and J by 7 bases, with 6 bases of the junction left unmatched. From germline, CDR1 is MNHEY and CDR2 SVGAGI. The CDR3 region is CASSQGAFSGYTF. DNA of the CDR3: TGTGCCAGCAGTCAGGGGGCGTTCAGTGGCTACACCTTC.

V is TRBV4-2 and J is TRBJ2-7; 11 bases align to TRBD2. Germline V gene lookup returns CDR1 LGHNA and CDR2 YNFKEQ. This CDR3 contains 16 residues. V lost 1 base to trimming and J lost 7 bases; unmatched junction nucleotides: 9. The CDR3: CASSQVNSGGAGEQYF. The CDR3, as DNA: TGTGCCAGCAGCCAAGTTAATAGCGGGGGGGCGGGTGAGCAGTACTTC.